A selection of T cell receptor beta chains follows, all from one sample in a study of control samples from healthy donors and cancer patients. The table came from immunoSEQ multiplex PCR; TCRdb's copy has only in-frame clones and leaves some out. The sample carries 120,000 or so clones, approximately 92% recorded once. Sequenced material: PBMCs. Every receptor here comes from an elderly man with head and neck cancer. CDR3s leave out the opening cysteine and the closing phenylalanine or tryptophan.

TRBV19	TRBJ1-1	ASTPWTSRLGTEAF
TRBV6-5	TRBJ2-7	ASLLPGQVTYEQY
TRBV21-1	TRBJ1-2	ARYRDGYT
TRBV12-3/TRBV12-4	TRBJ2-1	ASSNYRDNEQF
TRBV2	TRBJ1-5	ASSVGRGPNNQPQH
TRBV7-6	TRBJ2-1	ASSHGFRGNEQF
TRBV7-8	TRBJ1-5	ASSRDWSNQPQH
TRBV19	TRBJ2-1	ASSISPPYEQF
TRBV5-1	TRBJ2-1	ASRLPTSGGDSVNEQF
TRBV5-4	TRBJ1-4	ASSLKKGVYNEKLF
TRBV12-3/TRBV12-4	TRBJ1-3	ASSSGQGTIY
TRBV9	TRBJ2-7	ASSVGRSGGIYEQY
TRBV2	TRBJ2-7	ASSDQGEGYEQY
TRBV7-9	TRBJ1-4	ASSAAGVRGVELF